The TCR beta chain described here comes from a study of monozygotic twins with inflammatory bowel disease. The CDR3 is made up of 11 amino acids. Germline loops: CDR1 SGHVS, CDR2 FQNEAQ. TCRdb reanalyzed the 5' RACE reads and collapses them to one entry per CDR3 protein, without DNA. The data include some 90,000 distinct CDR3 sequences; the top ten clones carry roughly 7.4%. The sequence was collected from a human donor with ulcerative colitis or Crohn's disease, or a healthy co-twin of an affected twin (not recorded which). The rearrangement links TRBV7-8 to TRBJ2-3. The sequenced sample consisted of blood. The CDR3 here is CASVLEDTQYF.